The 13 T cell receptor beta chains given below trace back to one sample, sequenced in a study of OX40 agonist ivuxolimab in advanced cancers. Clones were read by immunoSEQ multiplex PCR, and TCRdb kept only the in-frame ones, dropping some. The table includes 69,000 or so clones, roughly 85% detected once. The sample was CD4+ or CD8+ T cells sorted from blood, taken in a trial of the OX40 agonist ivuxolimab. The receptors here all came from an adult with an advanced solid tumor such as melanoma, head and neck, liver or kidney cancer.

The chain is built from TRBV11-2 and TRBJ1-5; 9 bases agree with TRBD1. This CDR3 has 15 amino acids. The trim removed 5 bases at V and 5 bases at J, leaving 7 bases unmatched. The germline CDR1 and CDR2 sequences are SGHAT and FQNNGV. The CDR3 spells CASSPGQGGDQPQHF. The CDR3 DNA is TGTGCCAGCAGCCCGGGACAGGGAGGCGATCAGCCCCAGCATTTT.

The rearrangement uses TRBV25-1 and TRBJ2-5; 8 bases are shared with TRBD2. The V gene end was trimmed by 6 bases and the J gene end by 1 base; junction bases not matched to a gene: 7. The germline CDR1 and CDR2 sequences are MGHDK and SYGVNS. This CDR3 spans 15 amino acids. For the CDR3, the DNA is TGTGCCAGCAGCGCCTATCTAGCGGGCCAAGAGACCCAGTACTTC. Its protein is CASSAYLAGQETQYF.

V gene TRBV2 combines with J gene TRBJ2-2, with no clear D. V lost 5 bases, J lost 8 bases, and 9 bases lay in between. Per the germline V gene, CDR1 is SNHLY and CDR2 is FYNNEI. The CDR3 sequence is 12 residues long. The CDR3 nucleotides read TGTGCCAGCAGTTTGGAGACGGGGGAGCTGTTTTTT. Residues: CASSLETGELFF.

This clone appeared a few times. CDR3 residues: CASSRWVLGRNTEAFF. For the CDR3, the DNA is TGTGCCAGCAGCCGATGGGTTTTAGGGAGGAACACTGAAGCTTTCTTT. The rearrangement uses TRBV28 and TRBJ1-1; D is ambiguous. Per germline, CDR1 MDHEN and CDR2 SYDVKM. The CDR3 runs to 16 residues. V lost 6 bases, J lost 1 base, and 18 bases lay in between.

J is TRBJ1-5 and V is TRBV28, with D unclear. Between the trimmed V and J ends, which lost 1 base and 5 bases, there was a span of 12 bases. The CDR3 consists of 15 residues. The germline CDR1 and CDR2 sequences are MDHEN and SYDVKM. CDR3 DNA sequence: TGTGCCAGCAGTTTATTGGGAGTGGGTGATCAGCCCCAGCATTTT. This codes for CASSLLGVGDQPQHF. The full variable domain, completed using reference TRBV28 and TRBJ1-5, is DVKVTQSSRYLVKRTGEKVFLECVQDMDHENMFWYRQDPGLGLRLIYFSYDVKMKEKGDIPEGYSVSREKKERFSLILESASTNQTSMYLCASSLLGVGDQPQHFGDGTRLSIL.

This clone occurred a few times. V gene TRBV12-5 combines with J gene TRBJ1-1; no clear D gene. Trimming stripped 5 bases from V and 2 bases from J, with 12 bases between. The length of the CDR3 is 14 residues. In germline, CDR1 is LGHNT, CDR2 FRNRAP. This CDR3 reads CASGPPGFNTEAFF. Here the CDR3 DNA reads TGTGCTAGTGGTCCGCCGGGATTTAACACTGAAGCTTTCTTT.

The chain combines TRBV4-1 with TRBJ1-2; 7 bases fit TRBD1. The CDR3 runs 16 residues. Germline V gene data show CDR1 as MGHRA and CDR2 as YSYEKL. V shed 0 bases and J 5 bases; nucleotides not matched to a gene: 9. The CDR3 DNA sequence: TGCGCCAGCAGCCAAGAGGTGGGACAGAAATCTTATGGCTACACCTTC. Amino acids: CASSQEVGQKSYGYTF.

This clone occurred once. The chain carries TRBV28 and TRBJ1-3; D remains ambiguous. The CDR3 length is 16 residues. V was shortened by 4 bases and J by 7 bases, with 20 bases between the two germline ends. Per germline, CDR1 MDHEN and CDR2 SYDVKM. CDR3 in amino acids: CASSSLGSRSKNTIYF. As DNA, the CDR3 is TGTGCCAGCAGTTCCCTGGGCAGCAGGTCGAAGAACACCATATATTTT.

The chain carries TRBV18 and TRBJ1-1; D perhaps matches TRBD1 (5 bases). Trimming took 8 bases from V and 5 from J, leaving 15 bases between them. This CDR3 spans 13 amino acids. In germline, CDR1 is KGHSH, CDR2 LQKENI. CDR3 in DNA: TGTGCCAGCGAACCCGGTAGGGGTACTGAAGCTTTCTTT. Its translation is CASEPGRGTEAFF.

The V call is TRBV7-6, the J call TRBJ2-7; 9 bases line up with TRBD1. The V gene end was trimmed by 6 bases and the J gene end by 6 bases; junction bases not matched to a gene: 9. This CDR3 is built from 14 residues. Per germline, CDR1 SGHVS and CDR2 FNYEAQ. The CDR3 sequence is CASRKDRGTLEQYF. The CDR3 DNA reads TGTGCCAGCAGAAAGGACAGGGGAACCCTCGAGCAGTACTTC.

The V gene is TRBV11-2, the J gene TRBJ1-3; D perhaps matches TRBD1 (5 bases). The ends were cut back, 0 bases at V and 4 bases at J, with 13 bases in the middle. Germline V lookup: CDR1 SGHAT, CDR2 FQNNGV. CDR3 size: 16 residues. The CDR3 nucleotides are TGTGCCAGCAGCTTAGATCAGGGAGGGGTCGGAAACACCATATATTTT. Its protein is CASSLDQGGVGNTIYF.

The chain uses TRBV10-3 and TRBJ2-5; 10 bases are shared with TRBD1. This CDR3 region has 14 residues. V shed 6 bases, J shed 5 bases, and the junction held 6 bases outside the gene matches. Germline-derived CDR1 and CDR2 are ENHRY and SYGVKD. For the CDR3, the DNA is TGTGCCATCAGAGGGGACAGGGGCGGGGAGACCCAGTACTTC. It is translated as CAIRGDRGGETQYF.

The chain combines TRBV30 with TRBJ1-2; D gene uncertain. The CDR3 has 13 amino acids. V was cut by 1 base and J by 2 bases, with 8 bases left in between. Germline CDR1 and CDR2: GTSNPN and SVGIG (reference sequence). This chain's CDR3 is CAWSGQENYGYTF. CDR3 DNA sequence: TGTGCCTGGAGTGGGCAGGAAAACTATGGCTACACCTTC.